The 8 T cell receptor beta chains given below trace back to one sample, sequenced in a study of CD8 T cells in ankylosing spondylitis. Regarding the study as a whole: Ankylosing spondylitis blood appeared to carry a characteristic TCR beta motif of several highly homologous variants.

TCRdb independently ran MiXCR on the 5' RACE reads; one entry per CDR3 protein. The sample has about 440,000 distinct CDR3 sequences, more than 15% seen once. For these TCRs, the target antigens are not known. Sequencing used blood, either unsorted or a sorted T cell fraction (not recorded which). These receptors originate from a male donor with ankylosing spondylitis.

This clonotype was observed a few times. The V and J genes are TRBV12-3 or TRBV12-4 and TRBJ2-2, with D hard to call. Trimming shortened V by 1 base and J by 5 bases, and 8 bases separated the two germline ends. The CDR3 totals 14 residues. The CDR3 bases are TGTGCCAGCAGTTTAGACAAGTTGACCGGGGAGCTGTTTTTT. Amino acid sequence: CASSLDKLTGELFF.

This clonotype was seen repeatedly, ten times or more. This chain uses TRBV4-1 with TRBJ1-5; 7 nucleotides align to TRBD1. V trimming: 4 bases; J trimming: 6 bases; junction bases outside the gene matches: 15. The V gene's germline CDR1 is MGHRA and CDR2 YSYEKL. CDR3 length: 17 amino acids. CDR3 bases: TGCGCCAGCAGCCCTCAGGGGGGGGCGCGGGGTCCTCAGCCCCAGCATTTT. Translating it yields CASSPQGGARGPQPQHF.

The table lists this clonotype with a few counts. This chain links TRBV7-8 with TRBJ2-1; D is unresolved. The CDR3 consists of 13 residues. The ends were cut back, 8 bases at V and 7 bases at J, with 15 bases in the middle. The germline gives CDR1 SGHVS, CDR2 FQNEAQ. The CDR3 is CASLSLLFNEQFF. CDR3 in DNA: TGTGCCAGCTTATCCCTACTGTTTAATGAGCAGTTCTTC.

This clonotype was counted many times. This CDR3 is CSVLEGQDTQYF. The CDR3, as DNA: TGCAGCGTTTTGGAAGGCCAAGATACGCAGTATTTT. This chain links TRBV29-1 with TRBJ2-3; the D is unclear. The V end lost 5 bases, the J end lost 5 bases, and 11 bases lay between the germline ends. Germline loops: CDR1 SQVTM, CDR2 ANQGSEA. The CDR3 covers 12 residues.

J is TRBJ2-5 and V is TRBV4-2, with D tentatively TRBD1 (5 bases). This CDR3 is built from 17 residues. Germline assignment: CDR1 LGHNA and CDR2 YNFKEQ. V dropped 0 bases and J dropped 1 base, with 15 bases sitting between them. CDR3 nucleotide sequence: TGTGCCAGCAGCCAAGATACCATCCAGGGCGGCCAAGAGACCCAGTACTTC. Protein sequence: CASSQDTIQGGQETQYF.

The V call is TRBV9, the J call TRBJ2-7; possibly TRBD2 for D (5 bases). The V end lost 0 bases, the J end lost 7 bases, and 8 bases lay between the germline ends. The CDR3 is 12 residues long. Germline loops: CDR1 SGDLS, CDR2 YYNGEE. The CDR3 protein is CASSVDGGEQYF. The CDR3 DNA reads as TGTGCCAGCAGCGTAGATGGCGGGGAGCAGTACTTC.

The chain joins TRBV20-1 to TRBJ2-3; 12 positions agree with TRBD2. V gave up 5 bases and J gave up 6 bases; unmatched junction bases: 12. In germline, CDR1 is DFQATT, CDR2 SNEGSKA (reference sequence). CDR3 length: 16 amino acids. The CDR3 bases are TGCAGTGCTGACCCGACTAGCGGGAGACCGGCGGATACGCAGTATTTT. Its translation: CSADPTSGRPADTQYF.

This clonotype has at least ten counts. The chain joins TRBV5-1 to TRBJ2-6; D may be TRBD1 (5 bases). The CDR3 spans 16 residues. V shed 2 bases and J shed 2 bases, with 11 bases lying between them. Germline CDR1 reads SGHRS; CDR2 reads YFSETQ. This CDR3 reads CASSLAGSTGANVLTF. CDR3 coding DNA: TGCGCCAGCAGCTTAGCAGGGTCCACTGGGGCCAACGTCCTGACTTTC.